Shown below are 27 T cell receptor beta chains from a single sample sequenced in a study of T-cell reconstitution after alpha-beta-depleted transplantation in children. TCRbeta library construction was performed incorporating unique molecular identifiers. TCRdb reprocessed the PCR reads with MiXCR, giving one entry per CDR3 protein. The table records approximately 250,000 distinct CDR3 sequences, 9.7% of them present only once. The sample in question was PBMCs from the stem cell graft donor, obtained from the stem cell graft. The source of these receptors is a human donor who donated a stem cell graft to a child with SCID.

This clonotype was found many times. The V and J genes are TRBV6-2 or TRBV6-3 and TRBJ1-4, with D unclear. The CDR3 is 13 amino acids. V shed 4 bases and J shed 8 bases, with 11 bases lying between them. CDR1 is MNHEY, CDR2 SVGEGT, per germline. CDR3 coding DNA: TGTGCCAGCAGTTCTCGGCCCTACGAAAAACTGTTTTTT. It codes for CASSSRPYEKLFF.

There are many counts of this clonotype. The genes are TRBV3-1 and TRBJ1-3; D perhaps matches TRBD1 (6 bases). V was cut by 5 bases and J by 0 bases, with 14 bases left in between. CDR3 size: 16 residues. The germline gives CDR1 LGHDT, CDR2 YNNKEL (reference sequence). CDR3 sequence reads: CASSTPGQGSGNTIYF. The CDR3 region has the DNA TGTGCCAGCAGCACACCGGGACAAGGCTCTGGAAACACCATATATTTT. Supplemented by reference TRBV3-1 and TRBJ1-3, the full variable domain reads DTAVSQTPKYLVTQMGNDKSIKCEQNLGHDTMYWYKQDSKKFLKIMFSYNNKELIINETVPNRFSPKSPDKAHLNLHINSLELGDSAVYFCASSTPGQGSGNTIYFGEGSWLTVV.

The sample holds many counts of this clonotype. V usage is TRBV4-3 and J usage is TRBJ1-1; maybe TRBD1 (5 bases). The V gene's germline CDR1 is LGHNA and CDR2 YSLEER. The CDR3 totals 15 residues. V was clipped by 0 bases and J by 4 bases, with 12 bases between them. The chain's CDR3 is CASSQDFTGGTEAFF. The CDR3 DNA sequence: TGCGCCAGCAGCCAAGATTTCACCGGGGGCACTGAAGCTTTCTTT.

This clonotype has ten or more counts. This sequence joins TRBV20-1 and TRBJ2-3; D gene ambiguous. CDR3 length equals 13 residues. Trimming shortened V by 3 bases and J by 2 bases, and 9 bases separated the two germline ends. CDR1 and CDR2 (germline): DFQATT, SNEGSKA (reference sequence). The CDR3, as DNA: TGCAGTGCTAGTCCTCCTACCACAGATACGCAGTATTTT. Its protein product is CSASPPTTDTQYF.

This clonotype was observed many times. This chain joins TRBV5-1 and TRBJ1-2, with no clear D. Per germline, CDR1 SGHRS and CDR2 YFSETQ. V shed 5 bases and J shed 10 bases, with 15 bases lying between them. This CDR3 comprises 12 residues. The CDR3 region has the DNA TGCGCCAGCAGTTCCCACACCCGGCACTACACCTTC. Protein: CASSSHTRHYTF.

The chain couples TRBV7-3 to TRBJ2-7; D is unresolved. Germline CDR1 is SGHTA and CDR2 is FQGTGA. The CDR3 is 13 residues long. Trimming shortened V by 4 bases and J by 5 bases, and 12 bases separated the two germline ends. Here the CDR3 reads CASSSSPSHEQYF. The CDR3 nucleotides are TGTGCCAGCAGCTCCTCTCCTTCCCACGAGCAGTACTTC.

V gene TRBV12-3 or TRBV12-4 combines with J gene TRBJ1-1; 7 bases map to TRBD1. Trimming cost V 7 bases and J 1 base; bases outside gene matches: 12. This CDR3 spans 16 amino acids. As DNA, the CDR3 is TGTGCCAGCACCCTAGACAGGGTACTCGGGAACACTGAAGCTTTCTTT. The encoded protein is CASTLDRVLGNTEAFF.

At least ten counts were recorded for this clonotype. The J gene is TRBJ2-7, the V gene TRBV28; D may be TRBD2 (6 bases). This CDR3 spans 15 amino acids. Deletions cut 6 bases from V and 5 bases from J, with 20 bases between. Germline CDR1 is MDHEN and CDR2 is SYDVKM. The DNA for the CDR3 is TGTGCCAGCAGCTGGCGGGGCAATTCCGGCGACGAGCAGTACTTC. Translation: CASSWRGNSGDEQYF.

Many counts were recorded for this clonotype. The chain is built from TRBV12-3 or TRBV12-4 and TRBJ1-2; 10 nucleotides align to TRBD1. V shed 5 bases and J 3 bases; nucleotides not matched to a gene: 6. The CDR3 contains 15 residues. The CDR3 DNA reads as TGTGCCAGCAGTGCCCTGGGGACAGGGGACTATGGCTACACCTTC. It translates to CASSALGTGDYGYTF.

In its sample, this clonotype was seen many times. This chain uses TRBV28 with TRBJ2-2, with D possibly TRBD2 on 5 matching bases. Trimming took off 5 bases at V and 4 bases at J, with 11 bases between the two ends. CDR1 is MDHEN, CDR2 SYDVKM, per germline. CDR3 length equals 14 residues. CDR3 sequence reads: CASSPGRATGELFF. CDR3 bases: TGTGCCAGCAGTCCGGGAAGAGCCACCGGGGAGCTGTTTTTT. The full variable domain, in which reference TRBV28 and TRBJ2-2 provide the parts outside the CDR3, is DVKVTQSSRYLVKRTGEKVFLECVQDMDHENMFWYRQDPGLGLRLIYFSYDVKMKEKGDIPEGYSVSREKKERFSLILESASTNQTSMYLCASSPGRATGELFFGEGSRLTVL.

This clonotype was observed at least ten times. The J gene is TRBJ2-5, the V gene TRBV5-1, with a possible D match to TRBD2 (7 bases). The CDR3 runs to 14 residues. Germline-derived CDR1 and CDR2 are SGHRS and YFSETQ. The V and J ends lost 4 bases and 3 bases respectively, with 13 bases between them. The CDR3 here is CASSPGGQKETQYF. CDR3 in DNA: TGCGCCAGCAGCCCGGGGGGACAAAAAGAGACCCAGTACTTC.

This clonotype was detected ten times or more. The CDR3 coding sequence is TGCAGTGCTAGAGTAGGAGTTGAGACCCAGTACTTC. This codes for CSARVGVETQYF. The chain combines TRBV20-1 with TRBJ2-5; D is uncertain. Germline CDR1 DFQATT, CDR2 SNEGSKA (reference sequence). This CDR3 region has 12 residues. V gave up 1 base and J gave up 5 bases, with 8 bases separating them.

This clonotype was counted a few times. The rearrangement joins TRBV2 to TRBJ1-1; 9 bases agree with TRBD1. CDR3 size: 13 residues. Trimming removed 2 bases from V and 8 bases from J; junction bases left unmatched: 3. The germline gives CDR1 SNHLY, CDR2 FYNNEI. In DNA, the CDR3 is TGTGCCAGCAGTGAAAGCGGACAGGGGGAAGCTTTCTTT. Residues: CASSESGQGEAFF.

This clonotype occurred many times. V gene TRBV4-1 combines with J gene TRBJ1-1; D gene uncertain. CDR3 length: 17 residues. Germline V gene data show CDR1 as MGHRA and CDR2 as YSYEKL. Trimming removed 1 base from V and 0 bases from J, with 15 bases in between. CDR3 region: CASSQGGYGRMNTEAFF. In nucleotides, the CDR3 is TGCGCCAGCAGCCAAGGCGGATATGGGCGCATGAACACTGAAGCTTTCTTT.

This clonotype was seen at least ten times. The chain recombines TRBV10-3 with TRBJ1-4, with 7 bases matching TRBD1. CDR1 ENHRY and CDR2 SYGVKD come from the germline V gene. The CDR3 length is 17 residues. The J segment lost 1 base and the V segment lost 2 bases, leaving 7 bases of the junction unmatched. CDR3 region: CAISEARGYGTNEKLFF. DNA of the CDR3: TGTGCCATCAGTGAGGCCAGGGGGTACGGAACTAATGAAAAACTGTTTTTT.

This clonotype was observed at least ten times. V usage is TRBV6-2 or TRBV6-3 and J usage is TRBJ2-1; possibly TRBD1 or TRBD2 for D (5 bases each). Germline V gives CDR1 MNHEY, CDR2 SVGEGT. CDR3 length: 15 amino acids. The germline V and J ends were trimmed by 0 bases and 6 bases, with 12 bases remaining between them. Here the CDR3 reads CASSYSGTGSNEQFF. CDR3 nucleotides: TGTGCCAGCAGTTACTCGGGGACGGGAAGCAATGAGCAGTTCTTC.

This clonotype was observed at least ten times. The gene calls are TRBV7-2 and TRBJ1-5; 10 nucleotides agree with TRBD1. Germline V CDR1 and CDR2: SGHTA, FQGNSA. The junction had 8 bases not matched to a gene; V was cut back by 6 bases and J by 0 bases. The CDR3 is 17 amino acids. This chain's CDR3 is CASSPDRGLNSNQPQHF. Here the CDR3 DNA reads TGTGCCAGCAGTCCTGACAGGGGGCTGAATAGCAATCAGCCCCAGCATTTT.

In its sample, this clonotype was seen many times. The chain employs TRBV7-2 and TRBJ2-3; 11 bases agree with TRBD2. Germline CDR1 reads SGHTA; CDR2 reads FQGNSA. The V segment lost 4 bases and the J segment 3 bases; nucleotides outside the gene matches: 6. The CDR3 is 16 amino acids. The CDR3 DNA reads as TGTGCCAGCAGCTCGCGACTAGCGGGGATTACAGATACGCAGTATTTT. It translates to CASSSRLAGITDTQYF.

Many counts were recorded for this clonotype. The chain is built from TRBV6-5 and TRBJ2-1; 8 bases line up with TRBD1. V lost 7 bases and J lost 9; bases outside the gene matches: 8. The CDR3 loop spans 13 amino acids. Germline assignment: CDR1 MNHEY and CDR2 SVGAGI. The CDR3 reads CASTWTGSGEQFF. CDR3 nucleotides: TGTGCCAGCACCTGGACAGGGTCTGGTGAGCAGTTCTTC.

This clonotype was found many times. The V and J genes are TRBV20-1 and TRBJ1-5; 12 positions match TRBD1. There are 20 residues in the CDR3. Germline-derived CDR1 and CDR2 are DFQATT and SNEGSKA (reference sequence). V trimming: 2 bases; J trimming: 7 bases; junction bases outside the gene matches: 21. This CDR3 is CSARNPSRDRGHIYRQPQHF. DNA for the CDR3: TGCAGTGCTAGAAACCCAAGCCGGGACAGGGGGCATATCTACCGGCAGCCCCAGCATTTT.

The sample holds many counts of this clonotype. The chain couples TRBV20-1 to TRBJ2-3; D possibly corresponds to TRBD1 (6 bases). Germline assignment: CDR1 DFQATT and CDR2 SNEGSKA (reference sequence). Trimming removed 6 bases at V and 4 bases at J, with 17 bases between. This CDR3 spans 14 amino acids. The CDR3 loop reads CSATHRVGADTQYF. The CDR3 DNA follows: TGCAGTGCCACACACAGGGTGGGTGCAGATACGCAGTATTTT.

This clonotype was recorded at least ten times. Compared with germline, one end of the junction differs, possibly owing to a read error. The J gene is TRBJ1-1, the V gene TRBV7-9; D uncertain. CDR1 is SEHNR and CDR2 is FQNEAQ in the germline V gene (reference sequence). This CDR3 contains 10 residues. CDR3 residues: CASSLEACPF. As DNA, the CDR3 is TGTGCCAGCAGCTTAGAGGCGTGTCCCTTT.

This clonotype was counted only a few times. The chain carries TRBV15 and TRBJ2-5; no clear D gene. CDR1 is LNHNV, CDR2 YYDKDF, per germline (reference sequence). V lost 3 bases and J 2 bases, leaving 7 bases between the germline ends. The length of the CDR3 is 13 residues. The CDR3: CATSRGFQETQYF. As DNA, the CDR3 is TGTGCCACCAGCAGGGGGTTTCAAGAGACCCAGTACTTC.

This clonotype was detected many times. This sequence joins TRBV20-1 and TRBJ1-4, with a possible D match to TRBD1 (5 bases). The CDR3 contains 13 residues. Germline V gene sequence: CDR1 DFQATT, CDR2 SNEGSKA (reference sequence). V shed 3 bases and J shed 6 bases, with 11 bases lying between them. In DNA form, the CDR3 reads TGCAGTGCTAGTTACGGGGGTGATGAAAAACTGTTTTTT. Protein: CSASYGGDEKLFF.

This clonotype was seen once. The CDR3 coding sequence is TGTGCCAGCAGCTTATCTAGTTACGCAGATACGCAGTATTTT. Protein sequence: CASSLSSYADTQYF. This chain connects TRBV7-2 to TRBJ2-3; D gene uncertain. Trimming shortened V by 2 bases and J by 4 bases, and 10 bases separated the two germline ends. CDR1 and CDR2 (germline): SGHTA, FQGNSA. The length of the CDR3 is 14 residues.

This clonotype has ten or more counts. The chain carries TRBV12-3 or TRBV12-4 and TRBJ2-4, with D hard to call. The CDR3 sequence is 15 residues long. The V gene lost 1 base and the J gene lost 0 bases, with 7 bases spanning the gap. CDR3 in DNA: TGTGCCAGCAGTTTAGTGGCCGGAGCCAAAAACATTCAGTACTTC. Its protein is CASSLVAGAKNIQYF.

This clonotype has ten or more counts. V gene TRBV15 combines with J gene TRBJ1-5; 7 bases fit TRBD1. The J segment lost 0 bases and the V segment lost 1 base, leaving 6 bases of the junction unmatched. Germline lookup yields CDR1 LNHNV and CDR2 YYDKDF (reference sequence). The CDR3 runs 17 residues. The DNA for the CDR3 is TGTGCCACCAGCAGAGGCTGGACAGGAGATAGCAATCAGCCCCAGCATTTT. Amino acid sequence: CATSRGWTGDSNQPQHF.